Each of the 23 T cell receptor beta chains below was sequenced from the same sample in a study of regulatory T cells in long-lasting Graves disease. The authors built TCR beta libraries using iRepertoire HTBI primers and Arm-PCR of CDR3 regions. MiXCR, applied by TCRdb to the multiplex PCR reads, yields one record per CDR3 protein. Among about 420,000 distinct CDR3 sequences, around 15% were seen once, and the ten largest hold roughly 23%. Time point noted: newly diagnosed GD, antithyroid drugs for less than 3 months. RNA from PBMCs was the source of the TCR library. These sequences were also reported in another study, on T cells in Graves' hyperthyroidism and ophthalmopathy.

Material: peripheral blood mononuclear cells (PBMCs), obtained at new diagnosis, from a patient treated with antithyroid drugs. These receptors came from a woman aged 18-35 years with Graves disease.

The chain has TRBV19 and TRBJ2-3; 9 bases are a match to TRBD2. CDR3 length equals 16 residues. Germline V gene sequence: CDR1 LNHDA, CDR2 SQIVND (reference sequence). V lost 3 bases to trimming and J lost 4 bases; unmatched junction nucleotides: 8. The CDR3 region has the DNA TGTGCCAGTAGTATGAACCTAGCGGGACTCCCAGATACGCAGTATTTT. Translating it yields CASSMNLAGLPDTQYF.

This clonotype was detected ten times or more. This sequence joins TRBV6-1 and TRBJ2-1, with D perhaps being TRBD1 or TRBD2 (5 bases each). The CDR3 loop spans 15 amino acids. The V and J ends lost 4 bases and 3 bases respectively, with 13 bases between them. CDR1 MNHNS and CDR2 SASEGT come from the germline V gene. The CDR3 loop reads CASSGDQFGYNEQFF. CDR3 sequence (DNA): TGTGCCAGCAGTGGGGACCAATTCGGCTACAATGAGCAGTTCTTC.

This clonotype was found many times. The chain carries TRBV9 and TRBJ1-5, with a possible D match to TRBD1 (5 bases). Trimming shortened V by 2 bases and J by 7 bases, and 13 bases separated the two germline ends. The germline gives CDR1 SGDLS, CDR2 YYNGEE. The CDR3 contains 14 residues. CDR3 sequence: CASSVNDGGQPQHF. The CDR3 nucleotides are TGTGCCAGCAGCGTGAATGACGGGGGACAGCCCCAGCATTTT.

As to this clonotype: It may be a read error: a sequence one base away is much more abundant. CDR3 coding DNA: TGTGCCAGCAGGCATTCAGACAGGATGGACCCTGAAGCTTTCTTT. Translation gives CASRHSDRMDPEAFF. This chain joins TRBV3-1 and TRBJ1-1; TRBD1 is a possible D gene (6 bases). The CDR3 has 15 residues. V lost 6 bases to trimming and J lost 6 bases, with 20 bases between them. CDR1 and CDR2 (germline): LGHDT, YNNKEL (reference sequence).

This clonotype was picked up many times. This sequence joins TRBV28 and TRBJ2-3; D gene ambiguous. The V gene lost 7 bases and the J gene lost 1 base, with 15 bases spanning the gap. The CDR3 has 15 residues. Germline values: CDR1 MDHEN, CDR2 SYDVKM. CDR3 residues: CASTALGSGTDTQYF. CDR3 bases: TGTGCCAGCACCGCATTAGGATCCGGCACAGATACGCAGTATTTT. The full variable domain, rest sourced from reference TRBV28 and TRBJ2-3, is DVKVTQSSRYLVKRTGEKVFLECVQDMDHENMFWYRQDPGLGLRLIYFSYDVKMKEKGDIPEGYSVSREKKERFSLILESASTNQTSMYLCASTALGSGTDTQYFGPGTRLTVL.

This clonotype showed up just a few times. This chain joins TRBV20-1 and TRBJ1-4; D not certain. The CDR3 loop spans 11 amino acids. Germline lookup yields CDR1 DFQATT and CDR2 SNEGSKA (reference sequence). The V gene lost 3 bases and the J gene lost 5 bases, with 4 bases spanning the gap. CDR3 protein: CSASSNEKLFF. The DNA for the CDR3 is TGCAGTGCTAGTTCGAATGAAAAACTGTTTTTT.

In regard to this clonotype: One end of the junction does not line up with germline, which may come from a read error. The CDR3 reads CASSSAGGASEQSF. CDR3 bases: TGTGCCAGCAGCTCCGCGGGAGGAGCGAGTGAGCAGTCCTTC. V is TRBV11-2 and J is TRBJ2-1, with TRBD2 matching over 8 bases. The CDR3 has 14 amino acids. Germline V gene sequence: CDR1 SGHAT, CDR2 FQNNGV. Together with reference TRBV11-2 and TRBJ2-1, the CDR3 gives the full variable domain: EAGVAQSPRYKIIEKRQSVAFWCNPISGHATLYWYQQILGQGPKLLIQFQNNGVVDDSQLPKDRFSAERLKGVDSTLKIQPAKLEDSAVYLCASSSAGGASEQSFGPGTRLTVL.

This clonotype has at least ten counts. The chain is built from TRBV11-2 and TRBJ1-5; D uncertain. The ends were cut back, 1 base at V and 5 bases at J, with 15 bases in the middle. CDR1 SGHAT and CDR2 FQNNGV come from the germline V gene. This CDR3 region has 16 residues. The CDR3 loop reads CASSLVGRKFYQPQHF. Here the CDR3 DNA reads TGTGCCAGCAGCTTAGTAGGCAGGAAGTTTTATCAGCCCCAGCATTTT. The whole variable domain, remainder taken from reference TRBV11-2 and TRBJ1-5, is EAGVAQSPRYKIIEKRQSVAFWCNPISGHATLYWYQQILGQGPKLLIQFQNNGVVDDSQLPKDRFSAERLKGVDSTLKIQPAKLEDSAVYLCASSLVGRKFYQPQHFGDGTRLSIL.

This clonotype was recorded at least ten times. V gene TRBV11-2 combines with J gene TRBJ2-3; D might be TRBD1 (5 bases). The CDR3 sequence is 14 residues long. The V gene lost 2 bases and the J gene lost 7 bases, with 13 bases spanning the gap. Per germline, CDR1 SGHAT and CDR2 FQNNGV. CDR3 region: CASSLPTAPYTQYF. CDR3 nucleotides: TGTGCCAGCAGCTTACCGACAGCCCCTTATACGCAGTATTTT.

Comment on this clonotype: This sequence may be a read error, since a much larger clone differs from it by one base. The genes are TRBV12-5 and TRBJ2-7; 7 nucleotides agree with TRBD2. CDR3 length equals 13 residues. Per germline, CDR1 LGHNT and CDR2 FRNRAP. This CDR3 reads CASALAESYEQCF. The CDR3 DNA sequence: TGTGCTAGTGCCCTAGCGGAGTCCTACGAGCAGTGCTTC.

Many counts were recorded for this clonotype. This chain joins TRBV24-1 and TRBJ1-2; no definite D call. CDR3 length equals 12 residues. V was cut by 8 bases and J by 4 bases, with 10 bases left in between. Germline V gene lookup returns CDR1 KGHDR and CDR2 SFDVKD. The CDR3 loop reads CATMDLSYGYTF. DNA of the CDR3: TGTGCCACCATGGATCTATCCTATGGCTACACCTTC.

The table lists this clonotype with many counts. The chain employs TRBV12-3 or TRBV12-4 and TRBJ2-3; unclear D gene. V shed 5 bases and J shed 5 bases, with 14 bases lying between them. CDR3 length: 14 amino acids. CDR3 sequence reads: CASSGRSVGDTQYF. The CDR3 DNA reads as TGTGCCAGCAGTGGGCGCTCGGTAGGAGATACGCAGTATTTT.

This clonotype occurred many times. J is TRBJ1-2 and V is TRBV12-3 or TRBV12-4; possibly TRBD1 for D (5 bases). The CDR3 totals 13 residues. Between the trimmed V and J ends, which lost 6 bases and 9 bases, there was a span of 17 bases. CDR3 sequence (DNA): TGTGCCAGCAGGGGGGACCGCCCCGAAAGCTACACCTTC. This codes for CASRGDRPESYTF.

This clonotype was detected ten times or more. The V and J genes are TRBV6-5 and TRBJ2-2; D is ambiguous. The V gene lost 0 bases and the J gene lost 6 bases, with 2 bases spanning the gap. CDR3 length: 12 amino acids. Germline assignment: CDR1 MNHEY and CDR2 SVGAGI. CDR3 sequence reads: CASSYSAGELFF. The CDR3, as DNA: TGTGCCAGCAGTTACTCGGCCGGGGAGCTGTTTTTT.

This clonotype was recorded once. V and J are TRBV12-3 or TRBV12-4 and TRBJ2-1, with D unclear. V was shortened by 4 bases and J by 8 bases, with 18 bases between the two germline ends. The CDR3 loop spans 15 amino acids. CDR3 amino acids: CASSSPARRSDEQFF. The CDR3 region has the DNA TGTGCCAGCAGTTCACCCGCTCGAAGGAGCGATGAGCAGTTCTTC.

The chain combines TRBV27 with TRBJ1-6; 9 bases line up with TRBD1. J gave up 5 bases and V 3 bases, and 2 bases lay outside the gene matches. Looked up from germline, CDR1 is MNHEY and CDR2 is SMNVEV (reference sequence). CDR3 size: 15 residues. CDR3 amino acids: CASSFRDRDNSPLHF. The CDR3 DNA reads TGTGCCAGCAGTTTCCGGGACAGGGATAATTCACCCCTCCACTTT.

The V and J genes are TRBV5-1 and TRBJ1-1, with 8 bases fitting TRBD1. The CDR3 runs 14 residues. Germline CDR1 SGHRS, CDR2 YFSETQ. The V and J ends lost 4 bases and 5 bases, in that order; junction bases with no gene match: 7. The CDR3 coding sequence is TGCGCCAGCAGCGTGCTCAGGGGGCGAACTGAAGCTTTCTTT. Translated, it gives CASSVLRGRTEAFF.

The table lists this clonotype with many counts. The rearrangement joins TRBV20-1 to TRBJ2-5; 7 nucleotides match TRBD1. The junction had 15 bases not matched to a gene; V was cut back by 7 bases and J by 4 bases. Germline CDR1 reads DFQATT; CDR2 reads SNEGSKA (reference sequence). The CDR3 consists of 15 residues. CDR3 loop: CSESPGQVGGETQYF. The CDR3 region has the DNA TGCAGTGAATCACCCGGACAGGTTGGGGGAGAGACCCAGTACTTC.

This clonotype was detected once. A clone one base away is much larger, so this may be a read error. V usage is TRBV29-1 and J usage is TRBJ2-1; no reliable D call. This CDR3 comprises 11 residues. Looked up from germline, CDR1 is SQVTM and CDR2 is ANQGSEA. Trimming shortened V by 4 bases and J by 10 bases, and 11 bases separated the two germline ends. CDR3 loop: CSVGVTYEQFF. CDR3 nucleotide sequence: TGCAGCGTTGGGGTTACCTACGAGCAGTTCTTC.

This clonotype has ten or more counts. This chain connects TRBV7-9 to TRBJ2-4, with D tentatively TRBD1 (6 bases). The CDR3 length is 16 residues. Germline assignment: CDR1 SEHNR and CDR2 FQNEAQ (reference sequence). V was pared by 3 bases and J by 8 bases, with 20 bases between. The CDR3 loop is CASSFDPQGSGYIQYF. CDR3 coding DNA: TGTGCCAGCAGCTTTGACCCACAGGGCTCTGGTTACATTCAGTACTTC.

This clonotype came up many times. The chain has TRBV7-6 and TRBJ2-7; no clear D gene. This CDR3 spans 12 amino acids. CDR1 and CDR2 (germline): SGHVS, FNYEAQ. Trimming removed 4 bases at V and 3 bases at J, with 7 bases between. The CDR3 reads CASSSNNYEQYF. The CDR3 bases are TGTGCCAGCAGCTCAAATAACTACGAGCAGTACTTC.

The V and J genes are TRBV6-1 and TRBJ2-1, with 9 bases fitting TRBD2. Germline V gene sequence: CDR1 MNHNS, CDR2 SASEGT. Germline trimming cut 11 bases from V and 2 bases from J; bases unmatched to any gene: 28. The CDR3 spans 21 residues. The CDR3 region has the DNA TGTGCCTCTCCACGGACAGGAGGACTAGCGCCACTCTGGCAACCCTACAATGAGCAGTTCTTC. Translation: CASPRTGGLAPLWQPYNEQFF.

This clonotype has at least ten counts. The CDR3 protein is CASTGTGAYEQYF. In DNA form, the CDR3 reads TGTGCCAGTACCGGGACAGGGGCCTACGAGCAGTACTTC. The rearrangement joins TRBV2 to TRBJ2-7, with 10 bases that match TRBD1. Germline V gene lookup returns CDR1 SNHLY and CDR2 FYNNEI. CDR3 length: 13 residues. V shed 9 bases and J 2 bases; nucleotides not matched to a gene: 4.